This is a list of T cell receptor beta chains from one sample in a study of regulatory T cells in long-lasting Graves disease. TCRdb used MiXCR to reprocess the multiplex PCR reads, holding one entry per CDR3 protein. The sample has approximately 540,000 distinct CDR3 sequences, approximately 12% seen once. The sample was also reused in another study, on T cells in Graves' hyperthyroidism and ophthalmopathy.

Sequenced here: peripheral blood mononuclear cells (PBMCs), sampled at new diagnosis, from a patient treated with antithyroid drugs. The receptors originated from a woman aged 30 to 39 with Graves disease. The CDR3 runs from the conserved cysteine through the conserved F or W. Fields, in order: V gene, D gene, J gene, clone size, CDR3 protein, CDR3 DNA. A D gene is named only where the DNA matches it firmly. Where a row states a size, it is once, few, many or the class of an expanded clone; other rows omit it.

>TRBV7-9|.|TRBJ1-1|.
CASSPQGGGSEAFF
TGTGCCAGCAGCCCACAGGGTGGAGGGAGTGAAGCTTTCTTT
>TRBV19|.|TRBJ2-7|few
CASSIGQRSYEQYF
TGTGCCAGTAGTATAGGCCAGCGGTCCTACGAGCAGTACTTC
>TRBV2|TRBD2|TRBJ2-5|.
CASSAWLAGGEETQYF
TGTGCCAGCAGTGCTTGGCTAGCGGGAGGCGAAGAGACCCAGTACTTC
>TRBV2|TRBD2|TRBJ2-2|many
CASRGTSGKSSNTGELFF
TGTGCCAGCAGGGGGACTAGCGGGAAGTCATCGAACACCGGGGAGCTGTTTTTT
>TRBV6-5|TRBD1|TRBJ1-3|.
CASSSDRARNTIYF
TGTGCCAGCAGTTCCGACAGGGCTAGAAACACCATATATTTT
>TRBV28|.|TRBJ2-1|many
CASSLAPIGRGEQFF
TGTGCCAGCAGTTTAGCCCCGATCGGGCGCGGTGAGCAGTTCTTC
>TRBV6-1|TRBD1|TRBJ2-5|few
CAAGGAGQETQYF
TGTGCCGCAGGGGGCGCAGGCCAAGAGACCCAGTACTTC
>TRBV28|.|TRBJ2-1|.
CASSFLAGSQGQFF
TGTGCCAGCAGTTTCCTTGCTGGGAGCCAGGGGCAGTTCTTC
>TRBV6-1|TRBD1|TRBJ1-4|few
CASNDRGSPNEKLFF
TGTGCCAGCAACGACAGGGGATCCCCTAATGAAAAACTGTTTTTT
>TRBV7-9|.|TRBJ2-6|few
CASSLGVGGANVLTF
TGTGCCAGCAGCTTAGGCGTAGGTGGGGCCAACGTCCTGACTTTC
>TRBV24-1|TRBD2|TRBJ2-5|few
CATSDFTSGRARETQYF
TGTGCCACCAGTGATTTTACTAGCGGGAGGGCCAGGGAGACCCAGTACTTC
>TRBV5-1|TRBD1|TRBJ2-4|few
CASSFTGDRIAKNIQYF
TGCGCCAGCAGCTTCACAGGGGACAGAATCGCCAAAAACATTCAGTACTTC
>TRBV20-1|TRBD2|TRBJ2-3|.
CSARKPGLASTDTQYF
TGCAGTGCTAGAAAGCCGGGACTAGCGAGCACAGATACGCAGTATTTT
>TRBV2|.|TRBJ1-3|many
CASSFRTVRSGNTIYF
TGTGCCAGCAGTTTCCGGACAGTCCGCTCTGGAAACACCATATATTTT
>TRBV29-1|.|TRBJ1-1|.
CSVKRDRTNTEAFF
TGCAGCGTCAAGAGAGACAGGACGAACACTGAAGCTTTCTTT
>TRBV5-1|.|TRBJ2-7|many
CASSERGGQRYEQYF
TGCGCCAGCAGCGAGAGAGGAGGGCAACGCTACGAGCAGTACTTC
>TRBV6-2/TRBV6-3|.|TRBJ2-4|many
CASSPVAKNIQYF
TGTGCCAGCAGCCCCGTGGCCAAAAACATTCAGTACTTC
>TRBV9|TRBD2|TRBJ2-1|.
CASSDRAGVINEQFF
TGTGCCAGCAGCGATCGAGCGGGGGTAATTAATGAGCAGTTCTTC
>TRBV6-9|.|TRBJ2-1|.
CASSYLSGLGEQFF
TGTGCCAGCAGTTACCTGTCTGGGTTAGGTGAGCAGTTCTTC
>TRBV9|.|TRBJ2-7|.
CASSVWRLNTGDEQYF
TGTGCCAGCAGCGTATGGAGACTCAACACCGGGGACGAGCAGTACTTC
>TRBV3-1|.|TRBJ2-2|.
CASTQRVETGELFF
TGTGCCAGCACCCAGCGGGTTGAAACCGGGGAGCTGTTTTTT
>TRBV28|TRBD1|TRBJ2-1|many
CASSQDRGIDNEQFF
TGTGCCAGCAGTCAGGACAGGGGGATAGACAATGAGCAGTTCTTC
>TRBV2|.|TRBJ2-3|.
CASRPGDTQYF
TGTGCTAGCAGACCTGGGGATACGCAGTATTTT
>TRBV11-2|.|TRBJ2-1|many
CASSPRMGAAGQFF
TGTGCCAGCAGCCCCCGAATGGGAGCAGCCGGGCAGTTCTTC
>TRBV20-1|TRBD2|TRBJ2-7|few
CSAKGLAIEQYF
TGCAGTGCTAAGGGACTAGCGATCGAGCAGTACTTC
>TRBV4-3|.|TRBJ1-4|.
CASSQAPRAVGNEKLFF
TGCGCCAGCAGCCAAGCCCCCCGGGCAGTCGGAAATGAAAAACTGTTTTTT
>TRBV11-2|.|TRBJ2-1|many
CASSPSVDEQFF
TGTGCCAGCAGCCCCTCGGTCGATGAGCAGTTCTTC
>TRBV7-9|.|TRBJ1-2|many
CASSSSAVTNYGYTF
TGTGCCAGCAGCTCCTCTGCTGTGACTAACTATGGCTACACCTTC
>TRBV30|.|TRBJ1-1|many
CAWLHGPEAFF
TGTGCCTGGTTACACGGCCCGGAAGCTTTCTTT
>TRBV15|TRBD2|TRBJ2-2|.
CATSRDRTSGRTGELFF
TGTGCCACCAGCAGAGATCGGACTAGCGGGAGGACCGGGGAGCTGTTTTTT
>TRBV5-1|.|TRBJ1-2|many
CASRGGTERANYGYTF
TGCGCCAGCAGGGGAGGGACCGAACGTGCTAACTATGGCTACACCTTC
>TRBV2|.|TRBJ1-4|many
CASSVTGTWGEKLFF
TGTGCCAGCAGTGTTACCGGGACCTGGGGTGAAAAACTGTTTTTT
>TRBV11-3|TRBD1|TRBJ2-3|many
CASSSRTGADTQYF
TGTGCCAGCAGCTCGAGGACAGGGGCAGATACGCAGTATTTT
>TRBV7-9|.|TRBJ2-3|many
CASSFQGMAQYF
TGTGCCAGCAGCTTCCAGGGTATGGCGCAGTATTTT
>TRBV20-1|.|TRBJ2-1|.
CSAAYRAPYNEQFF
TGCAGTGCCGCCTACAGGGCCCCCTACAATGAGCAGTTCTTC
>TRBV29-1|TRBD2|TRBJ2-7|many
CSVYGTSGPYEQYF
TGCAGCGTCTATGGGACTAGCGGACCCTACGAGCAGTACTTC
>TRBV7-8|.|TRBJ2-1|few
CASSSRPGALRNEQFF
TGTGCCAGCAGCAGTCGCCCGGGGGCCTTACGCAATGAGCAGTTCTTC
>TRBV3-1|.|TRBJ1-2|many
CASSPLEVGLNYGYTF
TGTGCCAGCAGCCCTCTCGAGGTGGGACTAAACTATGGCTACACCTTC
>TRBV12-3/TRBV12-4|.|TRBJ1-2|.
CASRRQINYGYTF
TGTGCCAGCAGAAGACAGATTAACTATGGCTACACCTTC
>TRBV7-3|TRBD1|TRBJ2-4|.
CASSPTGGVIQYF
TGTGCCAGCAGCCCTACAGGGGGCGTCATTCAGTACTTC